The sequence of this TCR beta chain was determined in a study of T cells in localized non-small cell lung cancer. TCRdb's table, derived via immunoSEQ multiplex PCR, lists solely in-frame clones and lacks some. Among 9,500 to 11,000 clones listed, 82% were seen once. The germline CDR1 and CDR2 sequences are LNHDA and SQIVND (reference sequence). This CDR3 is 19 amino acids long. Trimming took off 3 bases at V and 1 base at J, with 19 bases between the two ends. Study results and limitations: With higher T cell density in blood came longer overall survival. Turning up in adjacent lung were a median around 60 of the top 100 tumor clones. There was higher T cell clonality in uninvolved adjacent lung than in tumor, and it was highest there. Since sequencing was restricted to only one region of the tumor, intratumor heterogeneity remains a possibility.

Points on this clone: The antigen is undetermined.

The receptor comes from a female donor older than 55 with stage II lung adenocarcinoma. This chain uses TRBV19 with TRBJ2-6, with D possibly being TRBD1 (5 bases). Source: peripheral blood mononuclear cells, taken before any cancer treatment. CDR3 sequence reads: CASSILPPDSLSGANVLTF. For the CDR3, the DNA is TGTGCCAGTAGTATTCTCCCACCCGACAGTTTATCTGGGGCCAACGTCCTGACTTTC.